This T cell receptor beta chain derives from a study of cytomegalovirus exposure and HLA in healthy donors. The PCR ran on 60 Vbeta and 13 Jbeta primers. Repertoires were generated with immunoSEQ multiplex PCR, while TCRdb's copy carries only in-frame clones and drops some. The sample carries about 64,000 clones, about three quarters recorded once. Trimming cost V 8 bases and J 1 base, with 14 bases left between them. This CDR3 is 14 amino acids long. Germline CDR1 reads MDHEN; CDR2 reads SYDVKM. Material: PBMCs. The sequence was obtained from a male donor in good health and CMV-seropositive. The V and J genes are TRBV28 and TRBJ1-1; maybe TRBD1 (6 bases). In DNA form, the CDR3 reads TGTGCCAGCCGACATCCGACAGGGAACACTGAAGCTTTCTTT. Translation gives CASRHPTGNTEAFF.